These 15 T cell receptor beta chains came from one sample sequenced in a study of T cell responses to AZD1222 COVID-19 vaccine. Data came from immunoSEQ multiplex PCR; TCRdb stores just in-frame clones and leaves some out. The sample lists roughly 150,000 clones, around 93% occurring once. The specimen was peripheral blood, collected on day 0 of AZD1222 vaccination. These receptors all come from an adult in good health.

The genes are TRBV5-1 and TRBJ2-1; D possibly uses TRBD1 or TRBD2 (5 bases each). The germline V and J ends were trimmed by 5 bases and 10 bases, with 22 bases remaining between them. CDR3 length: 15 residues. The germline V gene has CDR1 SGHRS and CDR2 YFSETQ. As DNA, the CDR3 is TGCGCCAGCAGACAATACAGGACGGCCGAGGGGGAGCAGTTCTTC. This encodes CASRQYRTAEGEQFF.

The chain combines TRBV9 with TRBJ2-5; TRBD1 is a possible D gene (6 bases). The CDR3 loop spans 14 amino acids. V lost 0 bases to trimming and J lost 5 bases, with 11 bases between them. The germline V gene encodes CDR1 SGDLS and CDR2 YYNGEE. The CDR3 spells CASSVAGQGETQYF. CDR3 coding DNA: TGTGCCAGCAGCGTAGCGGGGCAGGGGGAGACCCAGTACTTC.

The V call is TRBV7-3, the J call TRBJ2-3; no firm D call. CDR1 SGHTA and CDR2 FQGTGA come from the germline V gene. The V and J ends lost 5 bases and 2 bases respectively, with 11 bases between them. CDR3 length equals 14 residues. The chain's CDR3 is CASSLDSTTDTQYF. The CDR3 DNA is TGTGCCAGCAGCCTCGACTCAACCACAGATACGCAGTATTTT.

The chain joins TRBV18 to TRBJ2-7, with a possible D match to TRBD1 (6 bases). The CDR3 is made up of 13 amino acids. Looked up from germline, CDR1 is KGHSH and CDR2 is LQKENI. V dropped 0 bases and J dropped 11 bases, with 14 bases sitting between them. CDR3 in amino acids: CASSPPSRGLKYF. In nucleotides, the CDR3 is TGTGCCAGCTCACCACCTAGTAGGGGGTTAAAGTACTTC.

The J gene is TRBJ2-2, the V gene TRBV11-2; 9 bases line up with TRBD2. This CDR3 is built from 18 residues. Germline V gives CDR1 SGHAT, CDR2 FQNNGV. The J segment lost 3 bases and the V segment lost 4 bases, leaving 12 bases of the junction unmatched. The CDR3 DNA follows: TGTGCCAGCAGCTCCTCGTGGGCCGGCGGGAGGGACACCGGGGAGCTGTTTTTT. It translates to CASSSSWAGGRDTGELFF.

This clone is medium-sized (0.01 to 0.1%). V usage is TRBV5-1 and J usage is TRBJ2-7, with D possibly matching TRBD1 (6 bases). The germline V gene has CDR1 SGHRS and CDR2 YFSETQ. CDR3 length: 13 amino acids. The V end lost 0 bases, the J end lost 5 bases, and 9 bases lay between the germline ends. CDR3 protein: CASSLGGPDEQYF. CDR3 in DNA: TGCGCCAGCAGCTTGGGGGGGCCGGACGAGCAGTACTTC.

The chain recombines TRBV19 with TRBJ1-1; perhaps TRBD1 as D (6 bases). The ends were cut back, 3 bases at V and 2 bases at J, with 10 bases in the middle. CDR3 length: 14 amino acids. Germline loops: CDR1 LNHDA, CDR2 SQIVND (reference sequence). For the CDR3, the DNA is TGTGCCAGTAGTATTACAGGGACAAACACTGAAGCTTTCTTT. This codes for CASSITGTNTEAFF.

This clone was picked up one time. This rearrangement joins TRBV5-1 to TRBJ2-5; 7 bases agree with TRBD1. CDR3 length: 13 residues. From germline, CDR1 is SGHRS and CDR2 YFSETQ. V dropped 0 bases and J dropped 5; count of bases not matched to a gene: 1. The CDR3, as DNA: TGCGCCAGCAGCTTGGAACAGGGGGAGACCCAGTACTTC. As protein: CASSLEQGETQYF.

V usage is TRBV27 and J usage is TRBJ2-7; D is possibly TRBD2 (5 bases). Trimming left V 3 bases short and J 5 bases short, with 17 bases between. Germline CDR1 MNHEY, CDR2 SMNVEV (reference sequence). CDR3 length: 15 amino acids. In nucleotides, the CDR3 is TGTGCCAGCAGTTTCGCCCGGCCGAGAGGGCACGAGCAGTACTTC. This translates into CASSFARPRGHEQYF.

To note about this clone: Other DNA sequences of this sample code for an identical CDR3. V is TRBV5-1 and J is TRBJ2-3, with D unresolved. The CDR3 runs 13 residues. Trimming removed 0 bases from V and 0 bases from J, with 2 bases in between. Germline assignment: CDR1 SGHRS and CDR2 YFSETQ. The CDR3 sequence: CASSLDSTDTQYF. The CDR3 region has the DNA TGCGCCAGCAGCTTGGATAGCACAGATACGCAGTATTTT.

In DNA, the CDR3 is TGTGCCAGTATCAGCGGGGGGCCTCGGGGGACCCAGTACTTC. Protein product: CASISGGPRGTQYF. This rearrangement joins TRBV19 to TRBJ2-5, with TRBD2 matching over 9 bases. This CDR3 region has 14 residues. The trim removed 7 bases at V and 7 bases at J, leaving 10 bases unmatched. CDR1 is LNHDA and CDR2 is SQIVND in the germline V gene (reference sequence).

Written as DNA, the CDR3 is TGCGCCAGCAGCTTGGAAGGGGGCCCTACCTACGAGCAGTACTTC. This gives the protein CASSLEGGPTYEQYF. The chain joins TRBV5-1 to TRBJ2-7, with TRBD1 identical over 7 bases. The CDR3 covers 15 residues. With 0 bases clipped from V and 2 bases from J, the junction kept 5 bases outside the gene matches. The germline gives CDR1 SGHRS, CDR2 YFSETQ.

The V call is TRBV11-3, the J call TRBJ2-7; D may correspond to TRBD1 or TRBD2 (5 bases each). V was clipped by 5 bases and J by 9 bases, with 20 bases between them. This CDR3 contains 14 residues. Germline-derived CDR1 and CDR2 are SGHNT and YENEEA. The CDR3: CASSRGQGVTRQYF. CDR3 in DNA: TGTGCCAGCAGCCGAGGGCAGGGAGTTACGAGGCAGTACTTC. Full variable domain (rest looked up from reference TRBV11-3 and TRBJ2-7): EAGVVQSPRYKIIEKKQPVAFWCNPISGHNTLYWYLQNLGQGPELLIRYENEEAVDDSQLPKDRFSAERLKGVDSTLKIQPAELGDSAVYLCASSRGQGVTRQYFGPGTRLTVT.

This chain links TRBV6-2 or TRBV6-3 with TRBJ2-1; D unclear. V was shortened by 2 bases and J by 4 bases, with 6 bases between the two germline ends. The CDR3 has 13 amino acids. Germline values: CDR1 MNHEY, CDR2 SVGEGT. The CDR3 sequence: CASSYGPYNEQFF. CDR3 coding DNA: TGTGCCAGCAGTTACGGCCCGTACAATGAGCAGTTCTTC.

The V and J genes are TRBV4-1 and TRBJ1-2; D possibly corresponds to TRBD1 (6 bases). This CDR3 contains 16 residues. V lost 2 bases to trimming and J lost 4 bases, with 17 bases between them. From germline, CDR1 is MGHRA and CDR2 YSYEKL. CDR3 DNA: TGCGCCAGCAGCCAATCAGGGGTACGCAGAGGCTATGGCTACACCTTC. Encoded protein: CASSQSGVRRGYGYTF.